This T cell receptor beta chain appears in the sequencing data of a study of CD8+ T cells in alopecia areata. Study at large: Tofacitinib administration to treated patients was oral, at 5 to 10 mg twice daily. Findings and limits, study-wide: Clonality was higher in lesional than normal scalp, especially in alopecia totalis/universalis. Persistence in scalp and blood during tofacitinib was observed for many expanded lesional clones. For baseline CD8+ expansion, any link to response stays uncertain with one nonresponder.

Treatment: oral pan-JAK inhibitor, 5-10 mg twice daily. RNA was extracted and reverse transcribed into cDNA as the sequencing template. Method: immunoSEQ multiplex PCR; TCRdb's copy keeps in-frame clones and lacks some. The sample has hundreds of thousands of clones, around 65% seen once; the top ten hold around 1.2%. Trimming took off 2 bases at V and 6 bases at J, with 8 bases between the two ends. The V gene's germline CDR1 is SQVTM and CDR2 ANQGSEA. This CDR3 is 12 amino acids long. This clone occurred a few times. The antigen remains unidentified. The sequencing here drew on CD4+ T cells sorted from blood, taken around week 44, from a patient treated with tofacitinib. The V call is TRBV29-1, the J call TRBJ2-1; no clear D. This clonotype was sampled from a human donor with alopecia areata. CDR3 nucleotide sequence: TGCAGCGTTGAATACGCCTTCAATGAGCAGTTCTTC. It encodes CSVEYAFNEQFF.